The T cell receptor beta chain described here comes from a study of low-dose radiotherapy and immunotherapy resistance in tumors (dated by TCRdb to the early 2020s). In terms of the full investigation: Patients in Cohort 1 were given 0.5 Gy per fraction every 2 weeks, and the prescribed total PTV dose was 6.5 Gy. Cohort 2 received 1 Gy per fraction every two weeks, with a total of 13 Gy over 26 weeks. Eight patients were included in the translational analysis: three from the first dose cohort and the first five from the second dose cohort. Patients took aspirin 300 mg orally once daily for four cycles, starting on cycle 1 day 1. Cyclophosphamide 200 mg/m2 was given intravenously every two weeks, one day before each radiation and immunotherapy administration. Nivolumab was administered intravenously as a 240 mg flat dose every two weeks, and ipilimumab was administered intravenously at 1 mg/kg every six weeks. The trial did not randomize participants into treatment groups.

In this sample, this clonotype turned up many times. No cognate antigen has been identified for it. Base qualities are not provided; no much larger clone lies one nucleotide away. The time point label here, explained by the study, means: before trial treatment. Donors were enrolled in RACIN, a single-arm phase I dose-escalation trial in which nivolumab, ipilimumab, aspirin, low-dose cyclophosphamide and low-dose radiotherapy were combined. Patients with advanced, TIL-negative solid tumors were considered eligible. Sequencing was carried out with an Illumina HiSeq 2500. To make first-strand cDNA, Superscript III was used along with a set of TRAV- and TRBV-specific primers so that both the TCRalpha and TCRbeta chains were covered. An approximately 19-cycle PCR with Phusion amplified the TCRs, pairing a constant-region primer with the adapter that was attached to the V primers. The MessageAmp II aRNA Amplification Kit was used to amplify the isolated mRNA, with in vitro transcription run for under 20 hours at 37 degrees C. The Dynabeads mRNA DIRECT Purification Kit was used to isolate the mRNA for TCR sequencing. Indexed Illumina adapters were added in a second approximately 25-cycle Phusion PCR, and the resulting products were purified with AMPure XP beads. In the authors' own workflow: Using custom Perl scripts, TCR sequences that encoded the same protein were pooled, out-of-frame sequences were dropped, and the abundance of each clonotype was calculated. TCR sequences supported by only a single read were excluded from analysis. Repertoire metrics included Shannon entropy, Gini index, clonality, richness, and frequency of TCRs shared between repertoires. The public sequencing data were trimmed at Q25 with fastp and processed into clonotypes with MiXCR by TCRdb, which kept only in-frame beta chains. Rows merge per CDR3 protein into single entries with the most common DNA and genes. It is TCRdb's table, rather than the study itself, that gives the V and J calls and clone size. The sample table contains about 60,000 distinct CDR3 sequences; only one count was recorded for under 30% of them. The biggest ten clones account for about 6% of the sample.

The sequence came from a male donor with prostate cancer. The specimen comprised PBMCs, sampled before treatment.

The nucleotides are TGTGCCGCGGGAGCCGAGCCTGGTGGGCAGTTCTTC. Translated, it gives CAAGAEPGGQFF. The rearranged chain carries TRBV28 and TRBJ2-1; 7 middle bases align to TRBD2. From its cysteine to its phenylalanine, the CDR3 spans 12 amino acids. Just CDR3 DNA is preserved here, 36 bases in frame from base 1. V lost 11 bases and J lost 12 bases, and the count of bases not matched to a germline gene is 13. Looking up the germline V gene yields CDR1 MDHEN and CDR2 SYDVKM.